The sequence of this TCR beta chain was determined in a study of blood T cell repertoires in COVID-19. On the study more broadly: Acute-phase and convalescent COVID-19 samples originated in the United States, Italy and Spain. PBMCs, B-cell-depleted T cells, or T cells were the source of the cDNA or gDNA that made up the material.

Original processing methods: It was from reference gene primer amplification that nucleated cell counts were estimated. The data were produced by immunoSEQ multiplex PCR, yet TCRdb's version contains in-frame clones alone and is incomplete. V and J calls and clone size are as listed in that table; D and trimming were resolved from the DNA. The sample gives some 230,000 clones, 83% of which show up once; around 6.8% is in the top ten. V was clipped by 4 bases and J by 4 bases, with 13 bases between them. Germline lookup yields CDR1 SQVTM and CDR2 ANQGSEA. This CDR3 is 13 amino acids long. The sequence was obtained from a woman aged 50 to 60 with acute or convalescent COVID-19. Source material: peripheral blood. The chain links TRBV29-1 to TRBJ1-2; perhaps TRBD1 as D (5 bases). CDR3: CSVALGGGYGYTF. In DNA form, the CDR3 reads TGCAGCGTTGCTCTGGGGGGAGGCTATGGCTACACCTTC.